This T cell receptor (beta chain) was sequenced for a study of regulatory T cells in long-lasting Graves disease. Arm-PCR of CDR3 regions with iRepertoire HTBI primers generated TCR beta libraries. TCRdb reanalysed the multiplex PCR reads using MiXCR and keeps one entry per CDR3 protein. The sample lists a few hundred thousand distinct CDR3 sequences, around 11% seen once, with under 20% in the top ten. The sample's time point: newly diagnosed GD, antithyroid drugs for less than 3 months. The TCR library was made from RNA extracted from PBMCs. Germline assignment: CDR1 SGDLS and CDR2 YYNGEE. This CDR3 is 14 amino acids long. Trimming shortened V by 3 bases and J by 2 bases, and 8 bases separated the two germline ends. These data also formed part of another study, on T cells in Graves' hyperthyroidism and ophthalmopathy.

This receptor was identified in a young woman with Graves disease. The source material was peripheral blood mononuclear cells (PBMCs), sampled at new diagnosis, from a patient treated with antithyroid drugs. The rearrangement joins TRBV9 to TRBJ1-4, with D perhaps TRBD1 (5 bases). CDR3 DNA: TGTGCCAGCAGCGCGGGGACCACTAATGAAAAACTGTTTTTT. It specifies CASSAGTTNEKLFF.